This T cell receptor beta chain was captured by sequencing in a study of CD8 T cells in ankylosing spondylitis (TCRdb year 2017). With regard to the full study: The study set out to find disease-linked TCR variants by profiling T cell receptor beta repertoires in ankylosing spondylitis patients and healthy donors. The full study cohort was made up of over 20 ankylosing spondylitis patients and about a hundred healthy donors. Samples of peripheral blood were taken, and for ankylosing spondylitis patients, synovial fluid was collected as well.

Results and caveats for the whole study, not just this receptor: Significant enrichment of the disease-linked clones was reported in matched synovial fluid samples from ankylosing spondylitis patients. Some of the motif variants had been reported before in the synovial fluid and blood of reactive arthritis patients, a finding that suggests common disease-initiation mechanisms. The disease-linked clones had a CD8+ phenotype and were found at relatively low frequencies in peripheral blood. Blood from ankylosing spondylitis patients appeared to be characterized by a TCR beta motif composed of eight highly homologous amino acid variants.

Sequencer: Illumina HiSeq 2500. TCR beta libraries were prepared by quantitative 5'-RACE with molecular barcodes. The published analysis was carried out like this. To identify disease-linked TCR variants, a new computational method was used, one built on a probabilistic model of VDJ rearrangement. TCRdb handled the public reads itself, with Q25 trimming in fastp and clone calling in MiXCR, and kept productive beta chains. A single entry per CDR3 protein holds the most common genes and DNA from its merged rows. None of the V and J calls come from the authors' own analysis; TCRdb made them. Counted in this sample were around 120,000 distinct CDR3 sequences; about 13% of them appeared once. Of the sample, approximately 3.1% is held by the ten largest clones. This clonotype was detected only a few times. Its antigen is unknown. No base qualities exist here, and no much larger clone lies one base off it.

Per the germline V gene (reference sequence), SGHAT is the CDR1 and FQDESV is the CDR2. The CDR3 spans 15 residues, from the cysteine through the phenylalanine. The retained sequence is limited to the CDR3, 45 bases, with the frame set at the first base. The germline V and J ends show losses of 7 bases and 5 bases respectively, and no gene match explains 14 bases of the junction. The source is a female donor with ankylosing spondylitis or in good health (not recorded which). The material sequenced was blood, either unsorted or a sorted T cell fraction (not recorded which). The chain joins TRBV11-1 to TRBJ2-7; 7 middle bases align to TRBD2. The DNA sequence is TGTGCCAGCACTAGCGGCCTCAGTCGAGGAAACGAGCAGTACTTC. Its protein is CASTSGLSRGNEQYF.